One sample yielded the 27 T cell receptor beta chains listed below, sequenced in a study of radiation and T cells in renal cell carcinoma (dated by TCRdb to about 2020). Sample time point, as interpreted from the label and publication: blood 4 weeks post-SBRT, at nephrectomy. The treatment or condition label corresponds to: 15 Gy SBRT to primary tumor, nephrectomy 4 weeks later. The library was produced with the immunoSEQ multiplex PCR assay. Sourced from immuneACCESS, this table was stored by TCRdb with only in-frame sequences that have V and J called. A share of the clones is absent; for the studies checked, an unresolved V gene accounts for under half, and the remainder has no known explanation. The sample profile shows about 43,000 clones; 80% to 85% of them were found once. The ten largest clonotypes hold roughly 30% of the sample. Sequenced material: blood, taken from a patient whose treatment included radiotherapy and nephrectomy. These receptors were taken from a woman in her seventies with renal cell carcinoma.

V gene TRBV7-2 combines with J gene TRBJ2-5; D is unresolved. V lost 3 bases, J lost 3 bases, and 11 bases lay in between. Germline CDR1 reads SGHTA; CDR2 reads FQGNSA. This CDR3 region has 14 residues. The CDR3, as DNA: TGTGCCAGCAGCTTTAATTCGTACGAAGAGACCCAGTACTTC. Encoded protein: CASSFNSYEETQYF.

This clone was observed a handful of times. The chain recombines TRBV2 with TRBJ1-3; D is ambiguous. This CDR3 has 15 amino acids. The germline V and J ends were trimmed by 1 base and 1 base, with 8 bases remaining between them. Germline V gene data show CDR1 as SNHLY and CDR2 as FYNNEI. The CDR3 DNA sequence: TGTGCCAGCAGTGAAGTGTGGGGTTCTGGAAACACCATATATTTT. Translated, it gives CASSEVWGSGNTIYF. Filled out from reference TRBV2 and TRBJ1-3, the complete variable domain reads EPEVTQTPSHQVTQMGQEVILRCVPISNHLYFYWYRQILGQKVEFLVSFYNNEISEKSEIFDDQFSVERPDGSNFTLKIRSTKLEDSAMYFCASSEVWGSGNTIYFGEGSWLTVV.

The chain has TRBV6-5 and TRBJ1-3, with D possibly being TRBD1 (5 bases). This CDR3 has 12 amino acids. V was clipped by 11 bases and J by 8 bases, with 16 bases between them. Germline CDR1 is MNHEY and CDR2 is SVGAGI. The CDR3 DNA reads TGTGCCCCTGGGGGTCTTAGGCACACCATATATTTT. Residues: CAPGGLRHTIYF.

The chain carries TRBV6-6 and TRBJ1-2; no firm D call. V lost 2 bases, J lost 3 bases, and 10 bases lay in between. Germline CDR1 is MNHNY and CDR2 is SVGAGI (reference sequence). The CDR3 is made up of 14 amino acids. The CDR3 region has the DNA TGTGCCAGCAGTTACGGCCCGCCGGACTATGGCTACACCTTC. Its protein is CASSYGPPDYGYTF.

CDR3 nucleotide sequence: TGTGCCTGGAGTAGGTCTAGCGCCTACAATGAGCAGTTCTTC. Amino acids: CAWSRSSAYNEQFF. The V gene is TRBV30, the J gene TRBJ2-1; TRBD2 is a possible D gene (6 bases). CDR1 and CDR2 (germline): GTSNPN, SVGIG (reference sequence). This CDR3 spans 14 amino acids. V was pared by 2 bases and J by 2 bases, with 10 bases between.

This clone was seen just once. The chain recombines TRBV18 with TRBJ2-7; 11 bases are shared with TRBD1. The CDR3 runs to 15 residues. The trim removed 3 bases at V and 5 bases at J, leaving 6 bases unmatched. Germline-derived CDR1 and CDR2 are KGHSH and LQKENI. CDR3 region: CASSPSGTGGNEQYF. The DNA of the CDR3 is TGTGCCAGCTCACCTTCCGGGACAGGGGGGAACGAGCAGTACTTC.

The chain is built from TRBV18 and TRBJ1-5; D is unclear. CDR1 and CDR2 (germline): KGHSH, LQKENI. The CDR3 consists of 14 residues. V lost 4 bases and J lost 5, with 12 bases in between. The CDR3 loop is CASSRQSTDQPQHF. The CDR3 DNA reads as TGTGCCAGCTCACGGCAATCAACGGATCAGCCCCAGCATTTT.

The chain joins TRBV5-1 to TRBJ2-3, with D uncertain. Trimming shortened V by 0 bases and J by 2 bases, and 7 bases separated the two germline ends. Germline V gene lookup returns CDR1 SGHRS and CDR2 YFSETQ. CDR3 length: 14 residues. The CDR3 protein is CASSLGQDTDTQYF. CDR3 sequence (DNA): TGCGCCAGCAGCTTGGGCCAGGACACAGATACGCAGTATTTT.

This clone has just one count. This chain links TRBV7-2 with TRBJ1-5, with 7 bases lining up with TRBD1. With 6 bases clipped from V and 3 bases from J, the junction kept 5 bases outside the gene matches. This CDR3 region has 14 residues. Per the germline V gene, CDR1 is SGHTA and CDR2 is FQGNSA. CDR3 coding DNA: TGTGCCAGCAGTCGACAGGGTTCCAATCAGCCCCAGCATTTT. Its translation: CASSRQGSNQPQHF.

This clone was seen a single time. This rearrangement joins TRBV27 to TRBJ1-2; TRBD1 might be the D (5 bases). V shed 6 bases and J shed 5 bases, with 19 bases lying between them. This CDR3 has 15 amino acids. Germline V gene data show CDR1 as MNHEY and CDR2 as SMNVEV (reference sequence). CDR3 protein: CASRLQGGLGYGYTF. Here the CDR3 DNA reads TGTGCCAGCAGGCTGCAGGGCGGGCTCGGTTATGGCTACACCTTC.

The CDR3 loop is CASSSWDGRGEKLFF. The DNA of the CDR3 is TGTGCCAGCTCATCTTGGGACGGCCGGGGCGAAAAACTGTTTTTT. The V and J genes are TRBV18 and TRBJ1-4; a weak D match, TRBD1 (5 bases). V lost 5 bases to trimming and J lost 8 bases, with 18 bases between them. Germline V gene data show CDR1 as KGHSH and CDR2 as LQKENI. The CDR3 covers 15 residues.

DNA of the CDR3: TGTGCCAGCAGCTTGTGGCTGGGCCTCGACGAGCAGTACTTC. Protein: CASSLWLGLDEQYF. The chain joins TRBV5-4 to TRBJ2-7; D gene ambiguous. Deletions cut 1 base from V and 5 bases from J, with 13 bases between. The germline V gene has CDR1 SGHNT and CDR2 YYREEE (reference sequence). The CDR3 spans 14 residues.

The V call is TRBV25-1, the J call TRBJ1-6; D gene ambiguous. Germline lookup yields CDR1 MGHDK and CDR2 SYGVNS. This CDR3 is 15 amino acids long. The V gene lost 1 base and the J gene lost 1 base, with 5 bases spanning the gap. CDR3 coding DNA: TGTGCCAGCAGTGAATCGGGGTCCTATAATTCACCCCTCCACTTT. Its translation is CASSESGSYNSPLHF.

This sequence joins TRBV4-3 and TRBJ1-2; tentative D call: TRBD1 (5 bases). The CDR3 consists of 14 residues. Trimming cost V 0 bases and J 4 bases, with 9 bases left between them. Per germline, CDR1 LGHNA and CDR2 YSLEER. The CDR3 reads CASSQERGFYGYTF. CDR3 in DNA: TGCGCCAGCAGCCAAGAGCGGGGGTTCTATGGCTACACCTTC.

The rearrangement joins TRBV6-1 to TRBJ2-7; 10 nucleotides match TRBD1. The germline CDR1 and CDR2 sequences are MNHNS and SASEGT. Germline trimming cut 11 bases from V and 7 bases from J; bases unmatched to any gene: 8. CDR3 size: 12 residues. CDR3 DNA sequence: TGTGCCTCCGACAGGGGGCTAAATGAGCAGTACTTC. This translates into CASDRGLNEQYF.

J is TRBJ2-4 and V is TRBV21-1. TRBV21-1 is a pseudogene. The CDR3 has 16 amino acids. Here the CDR3 DNA reads TGTGCCAGCAGCAAAGCACGAGGGGATGACAAAAACATTCAGTACTTC. Protein sequence: CASSKARGDDKNIQYF.

The table lists this clone with a few counts. Mismatch with germline at one junction end may stem from a read error. V gene TRBV15 combines with J gene TRBJ1-1; no clear D gene. Germline lookup yields CDR1 LNHNV and CDR2 YYDKDF (reference sequence). This CDR3 has 14 amino acids. The CDR3 DNA reads TGTGCCACCAGCCTCCGAGCGGGGAACCCTGAAGCTTTCTTT. Protein sequence: CATSLRAGNPEAFF.

The chain links TRBV14 to TRBJ2-3; 8 bases fit TRBD2. V lost 1 base to trimming and J lost 1 base; unmatched junction nucleotides: 1. In germline, CDR1 is SGHDN, CDR2 FVKESK. CDR3 length: 15 residues. In nucleotides, the CDR3 is TGTGCCAGCAGCCAAGCGGGACTAGGCACAGATACGCAGTATTTT. This sequence encodes CASSQAGLGTDTQYF.

The chain links TRBV2 to TRBJ1-1; maybe TRBD1 (6 bases). V was trimmed by 6 bases and J by 0 bases, leaving 11 bases between them. The CDR3 length is 14 residues. Germline CDR1 SNHLY, CDR2 FYNNEI. The CDR3 is CASSGQLMNTEAFF. CDR3 coding DNA: TGTGCCAGCAGCGGACAGTTAATGAACACTGAAGCTTTCTTT. Looking up the rest from reference TRBV2 and TRBJ1-1 gives the full variable domain: EPEVTQTPSHQVTQMGQEVILRCVPISNHLYFYWYRQILGQKVEFLVSFYNNEISEKSEIFDDQFSVERPDGSNFTLKIRSTKLEDSAMYFCASSGQLMNTEAFFGQGTRLTVV.

J is TRBJ2-3 and V is TRBV9; 9 positions match TRBD2. The CDR3 has 16 residues. Germline values: CDR1 SGDLS, CDR2 YYNGEE. The J segment lost 5 bases and the V segment lost 0 bases, leaving 7 bases of the junction unmatched. The DNA for the CDR3 is TGTGCCAGCAGCGTAGCTCTTGGCGGGGGGGTAGATACGCAGTATTTT. It translates to CASSVALGGGVDTQYF.

This sequence joins TRBV19 and TRBJ1-6; tentative D call: TRBD1 (5 bases). CDR1 is LNHDA and CDR2 is SQIVND in the germline V gene (reference sequence). The V end lost 6 bases, the J end lost 5 bases, and 14 bases lay between the germline ends. The CDR3 contains 15 residues. The CDR3 sequence: CASSDSPLNNSPLHF. Here the CDR3 DNA reads TGTGCCAGTAGCGACAGCCCTTTGAATAATTCACCCCTCCACTTT.

This sequence joins TRBV11-2 and TRBJ2-5; 7 nucleotides line up with TRBD1. J lost 3 bases, V lost 4 bases, and 5 bases had no gene match. The germline CDR1 and CDR2 sequences are SGHAT and FQNNGV. This CDR3 contains 14 residues. CDR3 bases: TGTGCCAGCAGCTCCGGACAGGCCGAAGAGACCCAGTACTTC. This codes for CASSSGQAEETQYF.

This clone was counted once. The rearrangement joins TRBV10-3 to TRBJ2-5, with 9 bases lining up with TRBD1. CDR3 length equals 12 residues. The ends lost 10 bases at V and 3 bases at J; junction bases unmatched: 3. Germline lookup yields CDR1 ENHRY and CDR2 SYGVKD. In nucleotides, the CDR3 is TGTGCCAGCACAGGGGGCGAAGAGACCCAGTACTTC. Translated, it gives CASTGGEETQYF.

The rearrangement uses TRBV6-5 and TRBJ2-7, with D perhaps matching TRBD2 (5 bases). The CDR3 length is 16 residues. From germline, CDR1 is MNHEY and CDR2 SVGAGI. The V gene lost 0 bases and the J gene lost 4 bases, with 16 bases spanning the gap. The CDR3 is CASSYSSPHPGYEQYF. CDR3 in DNA: TGTGCCAGCAGTTACTCGAGTCCTCACCCGGGGTACGAGCAGTACTTC.

The chain recombines TRBV4-2 with TRBJ2-4, with D possibly TRBD2 on 5 matching bases. Trimming cost V 4 bases and J 4 bases, with 11 bases left between them. Germline V gives CDR1 LGHNA, CDR2 YNFKEQ. The CDR3 runs to 14 residues. CDR3 in DNA: TGTGCCAGCAGCCCGATTCCGGGGAAAAACATTCAGTACTTC. Amino acid sequence: CASSPIPGKNIQYF.

The chain carries TRBV11-2 and TRBJ1-6, with D unresolved. Trimming took off 5 bases at V and 7 bases at J, with 15 bases between the two ends. Germline assignment: CDR1 SGHAT and CDR2 FQNNGV. This CDR3 is built from 15 residues. This CDR3 reads CASSKEIGLNSPLHF. The CDR3 nucleotides are TGTGCCAGCAGCAAAGAGATAGGGTTGAATTCACCCCTCCACTTT.

The CDR3 spells CASSLRDSEPQETQYF. CDR3 coding DNA: TGTGCCAGCTCACTCCGGGACAGTGAACCCCAAGAGACCCAGTACTTC. The chain joins TRBV18 to TRBJ2-5, with 7 bases matching TRBD1. The CDR3 runs 16 residues. The germline gives CDR1 KGHSH, CDR2 LQKENI. The J segment lost 1 base and the V segment lost 4 bases, leaving 9 bases of the junction unmatched. The full variable domain, rest sourced from reference TRBV18 and TRBJ2-5, is NAGVMQNPRHLVRRRGQEARLRCSPMKGHSHVYWYRQLPEEGLKFMVYLQKENIIDESGMPKERFSAEFPKEGPSILRIQQVVRGDSAAYFCASSLRDSEPQETQYFGPGTRLLVL.